The 2 T cell receptor beta chains below come from one sample, sequenced in a study of T-cell reconstitution after alpha-beta-depleted transplantation in children. Researchers prepared the TCRbeta library using unique molecular identifiers, the study reports. TCRdb re-called the PCR reads with MiXCR, one entry per CDR3 protein. The data contain 210,000 or so distinct CDR3 sequences, roughly 10% of them singletons. The sample here was PBMCs from the stem cell graft donor, taken from the stem cell graft. These receptor sequences come from a human donor who donated a stem cell graft to a child with acute lymphoblastic leukemia.

The table lists this clonotype with a few counts. The V and J genes are TRBV7-9 and TRBJ2-3; TRBD1 is a possible D gene (6 bases). The germline V gene has CDR1 SEHNR and CDR2 FQNEAQ (reference sequence). The CDR3 covers 15 residues. Trimming removed 10 bases from V and 3 bases from J, with 20 bases in between. The CDR3 sequence is CANPGVTGGTDTQYF. The CDR3 DNA is TGTGCCAACCCCGGCGTGACAGGAGGTACAGATACGCAGTATTTT. The full variable domain, with the rest looked up from reference TRBV7-9 and TRBJ2-3, is DTGVSQNPRHKITKRGQNVTFRCDPISEHNRLYWYRQTLGQGPEFLTYFQNEAQLEKSRLLSDRFSAERPKGSFSTLEIQRTEQGDSAMYLCANPGVTGGTDTQYFGPGTRLTVL.

CDR3 sequence: CASSSGQPTTDTQYF. Here the CDR3 DNA reads TGCGCCAGCAGCTCAGGACAGCCTACGACAGATACGCAGTATTTT. This chain links TRBV5-1 with TRBJ2-3, with a tentative D call TRBD1 (6 bases). Per germline, CDR1 SGHRS and CDR2 YFSETQ. The CDR3 totals 15 residues. The V end was cut by 3 bases, the J end by 3 bases, with 14 bases between.